In its sample, the clone carrying this T cell receptor (beta chain) was seen a few times. The target antigen is unknown. This record comes from a study of beta chain features in type 1 diabetes. The study, taken as a whole, reports: Shorter TCRB CDR3s, moderately but significantly so, marked every one of the four CD4+ subsets in Type 1 diabetes patients.

Since all of the isolated RNA was reverse transcribed, expressed TCRB transcripts were what got sequenced. The assay was immunoSEQ multiplex PCR, and TCRdb's table has in-frame clones only and misses some. This repertoire shows about 240,000 clones, less than 35% found once; its top ten account for about 3.9%. Trimming took 8 bases from V and 5 from J; bases not matched to a gene: 12. CDR1 is MDHEN and CDR2 is SYDVKM in the germline V gene. The CDR3 sequence is 15 residues long. The source is a young man in good health. The V call is TRBV28, the J call TRBJ2-1; TRBD2 matches 7 bases. The sample was central memory CD4+ T cells from blood. The CDR3 DNA reads as TGTGCCAGCCGATCCGGGGCTAGCGGACACAATGAGCAGTTCTTC. Its translation is CASRSGASGHNEQFF.